These 25 T cell receptor beta chains came from one sample sequenced in a study of OX40 agonist ivuxolimab in advanced cancers. Only in-frame clones appear in the TCRdb table, and some are missing; sequencing was by immunoSEQ multiplex PCR. The table has about 37,000 clones, approximately 82% seen once. The sample consisted of CD4+ or CD8+ T cells sorted from blood, taken in a trial of the OX40 agonist ivuxolimab. The receptor set was obtained from an adult with an advanced solid tumor such as melanoma, head and neck, liver or kidney cancer.

The V gene is TRBV6-5, the J gene TRBJ2-3; D possibly corresponds to TRBD2 (6 bases). Trimming took 6 bases from V and 4 from J, leaving 17 bases between them. Germline-derived CDR1 and CDR2 are MNHEY and SVGAGI. The CDR3 runs 15 residues. The CDR3 DNA reads as TGTGCCAGCAGGGAGCCGGGAGTTCAGGCAGATACGCAGTATTTT. This codes for CASREPGVQADTQYF.

This clone was observed once. The V gene is TRBV7-9, the J gene TRBJ2-1; TRBD1 matches 12 bases. Germline V gene data show CDR1 as SEHNR and CDR2 as FQNEAQ (reference sequence). This CDR3 region has 16 residues. Trimming took 4 bases from V and 12 from J; bases not matched to a gene: 13. DNA of the CDR3: TGTGCCAGCAGCTCCCGGGACAGGGGGCGGGAAAGTGGGCAGTTCTTC. Translation gives CASSSRDRGRESGQFF. Together with reference TRBV7-9 and TRBJ2-1, the CDR3 gives the full variable domain: DTGVSQNPRHKITKRGQNVTFRCDPISEHNRLYWYRQTLGQGPEFLTYFQNEAQLEKSRLLSDRFSAERPKGSFSTLEIQRTEQGDSAMYLCASSSRDRGRESGQFFGPGTRLTVL.

This chain links TRBV7-9 with TRBJ2-2; 8 bases line up with TRBD1. After removal of 5 bases from V and 1 base from J, the junction contained 6 bases not matched to a gene. This CDR3 is 16 amino acids long. The germline V gene encodes CDR1 SEHNR and CDR2 FQNEAQ (reference sequence). DNA for the CDR3: TGTGCCAGCAGCCAATCCGGACAGGGGAACACCGGGGAGCTGTTTTTT. Translated: CASSQSGQGNTGELFF.

This chain links TRBV10-3 with TRBJ2-2; D is perhaps TRBD1 or TRBD2 (5 bases each). Germline V lookup: CDR1 ENHRY, CDR2 SYGVKD. The ends were cut back, 7 bases at V and 8 bases at J, with 14 bases in the middle. The CDR3 totals 13 residues. This CDR3 reads CAIKGTSSGELFF. The CDR3 DNA is TGTGCCATCAAGGGGACCTCCTCGGGGGAGCTGTTTTTT.

The chain uses TRBV7-6 and TRBJ2-5; 11 bases are a match to TRBD2. The J segment lost 7 bases and the V segment lost 4 bases, leaving 11 bases of the junction unmatched. CDR3 length equals 16 residues. CDR1 and CDR2 from the germline V gene are SGHVS and FNYEAQ. As DNA, the CDR3 is TGTGCCAGCAGCTCACCCCCCGGGCTAGCGGGGGGGACCCAGTACTTC. This translates into CASSSPPGLAGGTQYF.

The CDR3 DNA is TGTGCCAGCAGAGGGGTGGGACAGGGGTATGGCTACACCTTC. Translating it yields CASRGVGQGYGYTF. This sequence joins TRBV28 and TRBJ1-2; 10 nucleotides match TRBD1. V was pared by 6 bases and J by 5 bases, with 6 bases of the junction left unmatched. The CDR3 loop spans 14 amino acids. Germline CDR1 is MDHEN and CDR2 is SYDVKM.

The chain uses TRBV6-5 and TRBJ2-5; D uncertain. Germline assignment: CDR1 MNHEY and CDR2 SVGAGI. This CDR3 contains 12 residues. V lost 5 bases and J lost 7, with 11 bases in between. The CDR3 protein is CASSPHDGTQYF. The DNA of the CDR3 is TGTGCCAGCAGTCCTCATGATGGGACCCAGTACTTC.

The rearrangement uses TRBV4-1 and TRBJ2-1, with a weak D call TRBD2 (7 bases). The CDR3 runs 16 residues. Trimming shortened V by 0 bases and J by 8 bases, and 17 bases separated the two germline ends. Germline loops: CDR1 MGHRA, CDR2 YSYEKL. The CDR3 loop is CASSQDKRGGWDEQFF. CDR3 DNA sequence: TGCGCCAGCAGCCAAGATAAGAGGGGGGGCTGGGATGAGCAGTTCTTC.

J is TRBJ2-1 and V is TRBV5-4; 7 bases fit TRBD2. CDR1 is SGHNT and CDR2 is YYREEE in the germline V gene (reference sequence). Trimming cost V 6 bases and J 7 bases; bases outside gene matches: 10. CDR3 length: 14 residues. The CDR3 loop reads CASNRGLEGNEQFF. CDR3 nucleotides: TGTGCCAGCAACCGCGGACTAGAAGGGAATGAGCAGTTCTTC.

This clone was observed a handful of times. The chain carries TRBV4-1 and TRBJ1-1; D unresolved. The CDR3 has 14 residues. V shed 3 bases and J shed 4 bases, with 12 bases lying between them. Germline loops: CDR1 MGHRA, CDR2 YSYEKL. CDR3 region: CASSQRLDGTEAFF. CDR3 in DNA: TGCGCCAGCAGCCAGCGCCTGGACGGCACTGAAGCTTTCTTT.

This chain links TRBV5-8 with TRBJ2-7; TRBD1 agrees at 8 bases. The CDR3 runs 14 residues. Trimming cost V 0 bases and J 3 bases; bases outside gene matches: 2. Germline-derived CDR1 and CDR2 are SGHTS and YDEGEE. Here the CDR3 reads CASSLVGQDYEQYF. CDR3 sequence (DNA): TGTGCCAGCAGCTTGGTGGGACAGGACTACGAGCAGTACTTC.

This clone was detected only once. The V call is TRBV15, the J call TRBJ1-5; D is unresolved. The CDR3 has 14 amino acids. Trimming took off 7 bases at V and 1 base at J, with 11 bases between the two ends. Germline V CDR1 and CDR2: LNHNV, YYDKDF (reference sequence). CDR3 nucleotide sequence: TGTGCCACCACCGAATTCTCGAGCAATCAGCCCCAGCATTTT. This sequence encodes CATTEFSSNQPQHF. The variable domain in full, completed from reference TRBV15 and TRBJ1-5, reads DAMVIQNPRYQVTQFGKPVTLSCSQTLNHNVMYWYQQKSSQAPKLLFHYYDKDFNNEADTPDNFQSRRPNTSFCFLDIRSPGLGDTAMYLCATTEFSSNQPQHFGDGTRLSIL.

The chain employs TRBV10-3 and TRBJ1-1; 9 bases match TRBD1. In germline, CDR1 is ENHRY, CDR2 SYGVKD. There are 14 residues in the CDR3. With V trimmed by 6 bases and J by 5 bases, 7 bases remained unmatched. The CDR3 loop reads CAIRLGQGVTEAFF. CDR3 bases: TGTGCCATCAGACTGGGACAGGGTGTGACTGAAGCTTTCTTT.

The chain recombines TRBV15 with TRBJ1-3; TRBD1 aligns across 7 bases. Germline V lookup: CDR1 LNHNV, CDR2 YYDKDF (reference sequence). The CDR3 sequence is 15 residues long. V shed 0 bases, J shed 3 bases, and the junction held 2 bases outside the gene matches. The CDR3 DNA reads as TGTGCCACCAGCAGAGACAGGGGGTTTGGAAACACCATATATTTT. Amino acid sequence: CATSRDRGFGNTIYF.

J is TRBJ2-3 and V is TRBV4-3, with 9 bases matching TRBD2. Germline values: CDR1 LGHNA, CDR2 YSLEER. Trimming took 4 bases from V and 4 from J; bases not matched to a gene: 9. CDR3 length: 16 amino acids. The CDR3 region is CASSPLGASGADTQYF. The CDR3 DNA follows: TGCGCCAGCAGCCCCCTAGGGGCTAGCGGGGCAGATACGCAGTATTTT.

The gene calls are TRBV27 and TRBJ2-5; D unresolved. The end of the DNA is better explained by TRBJ2-7, so the J call may be wrong. This CDR3 spans 14 amino acids. CDR1 MNHEY and CDR2 SMNVEV come from the germline V gene (reference sequence). CDR3 region: CASLWGLSFYEQYF. The CDR3 DNA reads as TGTGCCAGCCTGTGGGGTCTCTCCTTCTACGAGCAGTACTTC.

This chain uses TRBV18 with TRBJ2-2; D is undetermined. V was clipped by 2 bases and J by 4 bases, with 11 bases between them. Germline V gives CDR1 KGHSH, CDR2 LQKENI. The CDR3 covers 15 residues. As DNA, the CDR3 is TGTGCCAGCTCACCAATGTCAGCGACCACCGGGGAGCTGTTTTTT. This gives the protein CASSPMSATTGELFF. The variable domain in full, with the rest retrieved from reference TRBV18 and TRBJ2-2, is NAGVMQNPRHLVRRRGQEARLRCSPMKGHSHVYWYRQLPEEGLKFMVYLQKENIIDESGMPKERFSAEFPKEGPSILRIQQVVRGDSAAYFCASSPMSATTGELFFGEGSRLTVL.

The chain has TRBV9 and TRBJ2-2, with D uncertain. V lost 1 base, J lost 5 bases, and 0 bases lay in between. Per the germline V gene, CDR1 is SGDLS and CDR2 is YYNGEE. The length of the CDR3 is 11 residues. CDR3 amino acids: CASSVTGELFF. The CDR3, as DNA: TGTGCCAGCAGCGTAACCGGGGAGCTGTTTTTT.

V usage is TRBV11-2 and J usage is TRBJ2-1, with TRBD2 matching over 8 bases. Per the germline V gene, CDR1 is SGHAT and CDR2 is FQNNGV. Germline trimming cut 5 bases from V and 2 bases from J; bases unmatched to any gene: 11. The CDR3 extends over 17 amino acids. CDR3 nucleotide sequence: TGTGCCAGCAGCCCACCGGGACTAGGAGGGGCCTACAATGAGCAGTTCTTC. It yields the protein CASSPPGLGGAYNEQFF.

DNA of the CDR3: TGCAGCGTTTTCGGGGGGGATCAGGGGAACACTGAAGCTTTCTTT. It translates to CSVFGGDQGNTEAFF. This chain links TRBV29-1 with TRBJ1-1; perhaps TRBD1 as D (5 bases). Germline values: CDR1 SQVTM, CDR2 ANQGSEA. The ends were cut back, 5 bases at V and 1 base at J, with 17 bases in the middle. There are 15 residues in the CDR3.

For this clone: The sample carries other DNA sequences with the same CDR3. V and J are TRBV6-5 and TRBJ2-7, with D hard to call. V was clipped by 2 bases and J by 2 bases, with 4 bases between them. The germline V gene encodes CDR1 MNHEY and CDR2 SVGAGI. The CDR3 extends over 12 amino acids. CDR3 residues: CASSYGTYEQYF. The CDR3 nucleotides read TGTGCCAGCAGTTACGGTACCTACGAGCAGTACTTC.

The gene calls are TRBV19 and TRBJ1-5; D gene uncertain. Trimming stripped 4 bases from V and 5 bases from J, with 6 bases between. Germline V gene lookup returns CDR1 LNHDA and CDR2 SQIVND (reference sequence). The CDR3 contains 12 residues. As DNA, the CDR3 is TGTGCCAGTAGTACAAGGGATCAGCCCCAGCATTTT. Protein: CASSTRDQPQHF.

CDR3 amino acids: CASTPAGGGNYGYTF. The CDR3, as DNA: TGTGCCAGCACCCCGGCGGGGGGAGGTAACTATGGCTACACCTTC. The chain is built from TRBV5-6 and TRBJ1-2; tentative D call: TRBD1 (5 bases). CDR1 and CDR2 (germline): SGHDT, YYEEEE. CDR3 length: 15 residues. Trimming took 6 bases from V and 1 from J, leaving 16 bases between them.

This chain connects TRBV6-4 to TRBJ1-2, with 9 bases matching TRBD1. This CDR3 is 16 amino acids long. Germline V gene sequence: CDR1 MRHNA, CDR2 SNTAGT. V shed 3 bases and J 7 bases; nucleotides not matched to a gene: 12. The CDR3 nucleotides read TGTGCCAGCAGTGAAGTTGCCGGGACAGGGCTAGGTGGCTACACCTTC. This encodes CASSEVAGTGLGGYTF.

The J gene is TRBJ1-1, the V gene TRBV4-1; D is undetermined. The CDR3 loop spans 14 amino acids. Looked up from germline, CDR1 is MGHRA and CDR2 is YSYEKL. V dropped 0 bases and J dropped 10 bases, with 15 bases sitting between them. CDR3 amino acids: CASSQDDAASGAFF. In DNA form, the CDR3 reads TGCGCCAGCAGCCAAGATGACGCCGCATCGGGAGCTTTCTTT.